The 25 T cell receptor beta chains presented below share a single source sample, sequenced in a study of control samples from healthy donors and cancer patients. The protocol was immunoSEQ multiplex PCR, while the TCRdb copy is restricted to in-frame clones and leaves out a portion. The repertoire holds under 450,000 clones, about 93% seen once, with around 6.8% in the top ten. Sequences were obtained from PBMCs. Source of these receptors: a man aged 40-49 years with head and neck cancer.

The chain joins TRBV24-1 to TRBJ1-5, with D perhaps TRBD1 (5 bases). CDR1 is KGHDR and CDR2 is SFDVKD in the germline V gene. The CDR3 has 12 residues. The ends were cut back, 9 bases at V and 9 bases at J, with 14 bases in the middle. CDR3 nucleotides: TGTGCCACCGGGGCCCCCGAGGGGCCCCAGCATTTT. Encoded protein: CATGAPEGPQHF.

The V and J genes are TRBV19 and TRBJ2-5, with a possible D match to TRBD1 (5 bases). The V end was cut by 7 bases, the J end by 4 bases, with 13 bases between. CDR1 is LNHDA, CDR2 SQIVND, per germline (reference sequence). CDR3 size: 13 residues. The CDR3 here is CASKTTGGETQYF. CDR3 sequence (DNA): TGTGCCAGTAAAACTACAGGTGGAGAGACCCAGTACTTC.

The chain carries TRBV15 and TRBJ2-3; D is unclear. V lost 2 bases, J lost 2 bases, and 2 bases lay in between. Germline assignment: CDR1 LNHNV and CDR2 YYDKDF (reference sequence). The CDR3 sequence is 12 residues long. The CDR3: CATSRHTDTQYF. As DNA, the CDR3 is TGTGCCACCAGCAGACACACAGATACGCAGTATTTT.

The CDR3: CASSYQGPRETQYF. As DNA, the CDR3 is TGTGCCAGCAGTTACCAGGGACCCAGGGAGACCCAGTACTTC. This sequence joins TRBV6-5 and TRBJ2-5; either TRBD1 or TRBD2 may supply D (5 bases each). V was trimmed by 2 bases and J by 5 bases, leaving 12 bases between them. The CDR3 length is 14 residues. Germline V gene sequence: CDR1 MNHEY, CDR2 SVGAGI.

The rearrangement uses TRBV9 and TRBJ2-7; the match to TRBD1 covers 7 bases. The germline gives CDR1 SGDLS, CDR2 YYNGEE. V lost 4 bases, J lost 4 bases, and 8 bases stayed unmatched. The CDR3 spans 14 residues. The CDR3 DNA reads as TGTGCCAGCAGCCCCTCCGCAGGGGGTTACGAGCAGTACTTC. Translating gives CASSPSAGGYEQYF. The full variable domain, completed using reference TRBV9 and TRBJ2-7, is DSGVTQTPKHLITATGQRVTLRCSPRSGDLSVYWYQQSLDQGLQFLIQYYNGEERAKGNILERFSAQQFPDLHSELNLSSLELGDSALYFCASSPSAGGYEQYFGPGTRLTVT.

This sequence joins TRBV29-1 and TRBJ2-1; weak D call: TRBD1 (6 bases). V lost 4 bases and J lost 10, with 8 bases in between. Germline-derived CDR1 and CDR2 are SQVTM and ANQGSEA. The CDR3 loop spans 10 amino acids. CDR3 sequence (DNA): TGCAGCGTTGGGGGGCCGGAGCAGTTCTTC. Amino acids: CSVGGPEQFF.

The V gene is TRBV19, the J gene TRBJ1-1; D is possibly TRBD1 (5 bases). Trimming pared 7 bases from V and 0 bases from J, leaving 21 bases between. Germline V gives CDR1 LNHDA, CDR2 SQIVND (reference sequence). The CDR3 sequence is 17 residues long. The CDR3 region is CASTPRSGTAMNTEAFF. The CDR3 nucleotides read TGTGCCAGTACTCCTAGGTCCGGGACGGCGATGAACACTGAAGCTTTCTTT.

The chain couples TRBV6-5 to TRBJ2-5; D call uncertain. Germline CDR1 is MNHEY and CDR2 is SVGAGI. The CDR3 loop spans 13 amino acids. Trimming stripped 6 bases from V and 3 bases from J, with 11 bases between. CDR3 in amino acids: CASRDFGKETQYF. The CDR3 nucleotides are TGTGCCAGCAGGGATTTTGGAAAAGAGACCCAGTACTTC.

V gene TRBV29-1 combines with J gene TRBJ1-5; TRBD1 matches 8 bases. V lost 4 bases, J lost 4 bases, and 12 bases stayed unmatched. This CDR3 has 16 residues. Germline CDR1 and CDR2: SQVTM and ANQGSEA. The CDR3 DNA reads TGCAGCGTTGCCCTGGCAGGGGGCTTCCCAAATCAGCCCCAGCATTTT. Encoded protein: CSVALAGGFPNQPQHF.

This chain joins TRBV7-9 and TRBJ2-4; maybe TRBD1 (5 bases). Germline CDR1 SEHNR, CDR2 FQNEAQ (reference sequence). The CDR3 extends over 14 amino acids. The V end was cut by 4 bases, the J end by 11 bases, with 18 bases between. The CDR3 nucleotides read TGTGCCAGCAGCTCCTCGGACACCCCTCCACTTCAGTACTTC. This gives the protein CASSSSDTPPLQYF.

The rearrangement links TRBV3-1 (or the pseudogene TRBV3-2) to TRBJ2-5; D gene unclear. The length of the CDR3 is 14 residues. CDR1 and CDR2 from the germline V gene are LGHDT and YNNKEL (reference sequence). The V and J ends lost 1 base and 0 bases respectively, with 6 bases between them. In DNA, the CDR3 is TGTGCCAGCAGCCAAGGGTTGTACCAAGAGACCCAGTACTTC. The encoded protein is CASSQGLYQETQYF.

The J gene is TRBJ1-1, the V gene TRBV6-2 or TRBV6-3; D possibly corresponds to TRBD1 (6 bases). There are 14 residues in the CDR3. Trimming took 4 bases from V and 6 from J, leaving 15 bases between them. Germline loops: CDR1 MNHEY, CDR2 SVGEGT. The CDR3 DNA reads as TGTGCCAGCAGTTCCCAGGCAGGGGTCGCTGAAGCTTTCTTT. As protein: CASSSQAGVAEAFF.

In its sample, this clone was seen once. The chain has TRBV28 and TRBJ1-5; a possible D gene is TRBD1 (5 bases). The CDR3 runs 13 residues. In germline, CDR1 is MDHEN, CDR2 SYDVKM. Trimming stripped 9 bases from V and 3 bases from J, with 12 bases between. DNA of the CDR3: TGTGCCAGTGGGGCCGCTCTCAATCAGCCCCAGCATTTT. Its translation: CASGAALNQPQHF. The entire variable domain, with the rest obtained from reference TRBV28 and TRBJ1-5, is as follows: DVKVTQSSRYLVKRTGEKVFLECVQDMDHENMFWYRQDPGLGLRLIYFSYDVKMKEKGDIPEGYSVSREKKERFSLILESASTNQTSMYLCASGAALNQPQHFGDGTRLSIL.

This chain joins TRBV19 and TRBJ2-7; D not certain. Germline loops: CDR1 LNHDA, CDR2 SQIVND (reference sequence). V was cut by 6 bases and J by 3 bases, with 12 bases left in between. The CDR3 is 13 amino acids. CDR3 in DNA: TGTGCCAGTAGCGTGACACTTGACTACGAGCAGTACTTC. Translating gives CASSVTLDYEQYF.

The chain recombines TRBV20-1 with TRBJ1-1; D not resolved. The CDR3 has 13 residues. Germline CDR1 is DFQATT and CDR2 is SNEGSKA (reference sequence). V dropped 3 bases and J dropped 1 base, with 9 bases sitting between them. The CDR3 DNA is TGCAGTGCTAGTTCCCCTGAGAACACTGAAGCTTTCTTT. Residues: CSASSPENTEAFF.

This chain joins TRBV7-8 and TRBJ1-6, with 8 bases fitting TRBD1. V lost 6 bases to trimming and J lost 7 bases; unmatched junction nucleotides: 8. This CDR3 is 15 amino acids long. Germline CDR1 is SGHVS and CDR2 is FQNEAQ. This CDR3 is CASSTDRVGNSPLHF. CDR3 nucleotide sequence: TGTGCCAGCAGTACGGACAGGGTTGGGAATTCACCCCTCCACTTT.

This clone was seen once. The rearrangement links TRBV25-1 to TRBJ1-1, with D possibly matching TRBD1 (5 bases). The ends were cut back, 1 base at V and 3 bases at J, with 12 bases in the middle. The CDR3 spans 15 residues. Germline CDR1 MGHDK, CDR2 SYGVNS. The CDR3 is CASSELWGGHTEAFF. The CDR3 bases are TGTGCCAGCAGTGAATTGTGGGGGGGACACACTGAAGCTTTCTTT.

The J gene is TRBJ1-4, the V gene TRBV2, with D unresolved. The germline gives CDR1 SNHLY, CDR2 FYNNEI. This CDR3 contains 14 residues. V gave up 5 bases and J gave up 6 bases, with 13 bases separating them. This CDR3 is CASSHRGDDEKLFF. As DNA, the CDR3 is TGTGCCAGCAGTCACCGGGGAGATGATGAAAAACTGTTTTTT.

This rearrangement joins TRBV25-1 to TRBJ2-1; unclear D gene. Trimming shortened V by 3 bases and J by 0 bases, and 9 bases separated the two germline ends. CDR1 MGHDK and CDR2 SYGVNS come from the germline V gene. The CDR3 contains 15 residues. CDR3 protein: CASSDTPSSYNEQFF. The CDR3, as DNA: TGTGCCAGCAGTGACACCCCGAGCTCCTACAATGAGCAGTTCTTC.

The chain couples TRBV7-2 to TRBJ1-5; tentatively, D is TRBD1 (6 bases). The CDR3 is 13 residues long. V lost 7 bases and J lost 7, with 14 bases in between. Germline loops: CDR1 SGHTA, CDR2 FQGNSA. This CDR3 reads CASNIQGEQPQHF. CDR3 nucleotides: TGTGCCAGCAACATACAGGGTGAGCAGCCCCAGCATTTT.

Points on this clone: At one boundary the junction diverges from the germline segment, which might be a read error. V gene TRBV28 combines with J gene TRBJ2-3; D unclear. The CDR3 is 14 residues long. CDR1 and CDR2 (germline): MDHEN, SYDVKM. CDR3 region: CASGLPARTDTQYF. The CDR3, as DNA: TGTGCCAGCGGTTTACCGGCGAGGACAGATACGCAGTATTTT.

This rearrangement joins TRBV7-6 to TRBJ2-2, with D possibly matching TRBD1 (6 bases). This CDR3 spans 16 amino acids. Deletions cut 5 bases from V and 5 bases from J, with 18 bases between. Germline-derived CDR1 and CDR2 are SGHVS and FNYEAQ. The DNA of the CDR3 is TGTGCCAGCAGCACCCTCGGGCAGGGGCGAACCGGGGAGCTGTTTTTT. Translated: CASSTLGQGRTGELFF.

The chain has TRBV7-9 and TRBJ2-5, with 11 bases that match TRBD2. J was trimmed by 4 bases and V by 5 bases; bases with no gene match: 9. Per the germline V gene, CDR1 is SEHNR and CDR2 is FQNEAQ (reference sequence). The CDR3 has 16 amino acids. The chain's CDR3 is CASSLGLAGGPETQYF. The CDR3 DNA reads as TGTGCCAGCAGCCTAGGGTTAGCGGGAGGGCCAGAGACCCAGTACTTC.

The V and J genes are TRBV12-5 and TRBJ1-5; no clear D gene. CDR3 length: 12 amino acids. Germline loops: CDR1 LGHNT, CDR2 FRNRAP. V was clipped by 6 bases and J by 6 bases, with 9 bases between them. CDR3 region: CASGPGFQPQHF. In DNA form, the CDR3 reads TGTGCTAGTGGCCCGGGTTTTCAGCCCCAGCATTTT.

The genes are TRBV28 and TRBJ2-7, with TRBD1 identical over 8 bases. Germline assignment: CDR1 MDHEN and CDR2 SYDVKM. This CDR3 comprises 16 residues. V was clipped by 4 bases and J by 2 bases; unmatched bases: 10. The CDR3 DNA reads as TGTGCCAGCAGTTCAGGGACAGGTGGGCGGCCCTACGAGCAGTACTTC. It is translated as CASSSGTGGRPYEQYF.